This is a list of T cell receptor beta chains from one sample in a study of T cell changes during pregnancy in multiple sclerosis. Method: immunoSEQ multiplex PCR; TCRdb's copy keeps in-frame clones and lacks some. The data show some 90,000 clones, 75% to 95% seen once. The sample consisted of peripheral blood, taken after pregnancy. These receptors all stem from a female donor in good health, enrolled as a control in a pregnancy study. The CDR3 runs from the conserved cysteine through the conserved F or W. Each record gives: clone size, CDR3 length, D gene, J gene, V gene, CDR3 DNA, CDR3 protein. A D gene is named only where the DNA matches it firmly. Expanded clones are given a class, and other clones once, few, many or no size at all.

abundance: .; len: 16; d_gene: .; j_gene: TRBJ2-2; v_gene: TRBV27; CDR3nt: TGTGCCAGCAGTCTACCCGAGAGGGAAGAGGTCGGGGAGCTGTTTTTT; CDR3aa: CASSLPEREEVGELFF
abundance: .; len: 14; d_gene: TRBD2; j_gene: TRBJ2-5; v_gene: TRBV5-4; CDR3nt: TGTGCCAGCAGCTTAGCGGGGGGTTCAGAGACCCAGTACTTC; CDR3aa: CASSLAGGSETQYF
abundance: .; len: 13; d_gene: .; j_gene: TRBJ1-1; v_gene: TRBV7-2; CDR3nt: TGTGCCAGCAGCTTACTGAGGGACACTGAAGCTTTCTTT; CDR3aa: CASSLLRDTEAFF
abundance: .; len: 16; d_gene: .; j_gene: TRBJ2-3; v_gene: TRBV10-3; CDR3nt: TGTGCCATCAGTGTTATGCGGGGGCGAAACACAGATACGCAGTATTTT; CDR3aa: CAISVMRGRNTDTQYF
abundance: .; len: 15; d_gene: TRBD2; j_gene: TRBJ2-1; v_gene: TRBV18; CDR3nt: TGTGCCAGCTCACCGGGACTACGCCTAAACAATGAGCAGTTCTTC; CDR3aa: CASSPGLRLNNEQFF
abundance: .; len: 16; d_gene: .; j_gene: TRBJ2-2; v_gene: TRBV14; CDR3nt: TGTGCCAGCAGCCATCGGACAGTCGTGACGACCGGGGAGCTGTTTTTT; CDR3aa: CASSHRTVVTTGELFF
abundance: .; len: 16; d_gene: .; j_gene: TRBJ2-6; v_gene: TRBV7-9; CDR3nt: TGTGCCAGCAGCTTATGGCCCGGGGAAGGGGCCAACGTCCTGACTTTC; CDR3aa: CASSLWPGEGANVLTF
abundance: .; len: 11; d_gene: .; j_gene: TRBJ1-1; v_gene: TRBV6-5; CDR3nt: TGTGCCAGCAGGGCTAACACTGAAGCTTTCTTT; CDR3aa: CASRANTEAFF
abundance: .; len: 15; d_gene: .; j_gene: TRBJ2-3; v_gene: TRBV7-9; CDR3nt: TGTGCCAGCAGCTCGCGACTAGAAGCGGTAGATACGCAGTATTTT; CDR3aa: CASSSRLEAVDTQYF
abundance: once; len: 14; d_gene: .; j_gene: TRBJ1-4; v_gene: TRBV7-2; CDR3nt: TGTGCCAGCAGCCCAAGACGAGGGAATGAAAAACTGTTTTTT; CDR3aa: CASSPRRGNEKLFF
abundance: once; len: 16; d_gene: .; j_gene: TRBJ2-5; v_gene: TRBV5-6; CDR3nt: TGTGCCAGCAGCTACTACACGGGGGTTGTCCAAGAGACCCAGTACTTC; CDR3aa: CASSYYTGVVQETQYF
abundance: .; len: 17; d_gene: TRBD2; j_gene: TRBJ2-7; v_gene: TRBV4-3; CDR3nt: TGCGCCAGCAGCCAAGACACTAGGACGGGGGGATACTACGAGCAGTACTTC; CDR3aa: CASSQDTRTGGYYEQYF
abundance: .; len: 12; d_gene: .; j_gene: TRBJ1-1; v_gene: TRBV18; CDR3nt: TGTGCCAGCTCACCACCCGGGGTTGGAGCTTTCTTT; CDR3aa: CASSPPGVGAFF
abundance: .; len: 15; d_gene: .; j_gene: TRBJ1-5; v_gene: TRBV10-3; CDR3nt: TGTGCCATCAGTACAAGGACAGTTCCAGATCAGCCCCAGCATTTT; CDR3aa: CAISTRTVPDQPQHF
abundance: .; len: 14; d_gene: TRBD1; j_gene: TRBJ2-7; v_gene: TRBV7-9; CDR3nt: TGTGCCAGCAGCTTAGAGGCAGGGGGCATCGAGCAGTACTTC; CDR3aa: CASSLEAGGIEQYF
abundance: once; len: 13; d_gene: .; j_gene: TRBJ2-4; v_gene: TRBV14; CDR3nt: TGTGCCAGCAGCCGGGGGCCCAAAAACATTCAGTACTTC; CDR3aa: CASSRGPKNIQYF
abundance: .; len: 11; d_gene: TRBD1; j_gene: TRBJ2-7; v_gene: TRBV6-5; CDR3nt: TGTGCCAACAAAGGGGGCCTGGAGCAGTACTTC; CDR3aa: CANKGGLEQYF
abundance: .; len: 13; d_gene: TRBD2; j_gene: TRBJ2-1; v_gene: TRBV5-1; CDR3nt: TGCGCCAGCAAGCGGGGGGGCTACGAAGAGCAGTTCTTC; CDR3aa: CASKRGGYEEQFF
abundance: .; len: 16; d_gene: .; j_gene: TRBJ1-3; v_gene: TRBV18; CDR3nt: TGTGCCAGCTCACCAGACAGGCTATTTTCTGGAAACGCCATATATTTT; CDR3aa: CASSPDRLFSGNAIYF
abundance: .; len: 14; d_gene: .; j_gene: TRBJ1-1; v_gene: TRBV7-2; CDR3nt: TGTGCCAGCAGCCTCCTGGCCTGGGAGACTGAAGCTTTCTTT; CDR3aa: CASSLLAWETEAFF
abundance: .; len: 15; d_gene: TRBD2; j_gene: TRBJ2-3; v_gene: TRBV25-1; CDR3nt: TGTGCCAGCCAAGGTAGCGGGGGGGACACAGATACGCAGTATTTT; CDR3aa: CASQGSGGDTDTQYF
abundance: .; len: 15; d_gene: .; j_gene: TRBJ2-7; v_gene: TRBV28; CDR3nt: TGTGCCAGCAGTAGTCCGGGGGGCTCCTCCTACGAGCAGTACTTC; CDR3aa: CASSSPGGSSYEQYF
abundance: .; len: 14; d_gene: .; j_gene: TRBJ2-4; v_gene: TRBV18; CDR3nt: TGTGCCAGCTCACCACCGGCCCTAGAAAACATTCAGTACTTC; CDR3aa: CASSPPALENIQYF
abundance: .; len: 11; d_gene: .; j_gene: TRBJ2-3; v_gene: TRBV5-8; CDR3nt: TGTGCCAGCAGCCTCAGGGATACGCAGTATTTT; CDR3aa: CASSLRDTQYF
abundance: once; len: 17; d_gene: .; j_gene: TRBJ2-5; v_gene: TRBV28; CDR3nt: TGTGCCAGCAGTTCCCCCGGGGTGGTGCAAAGTGGGGAGACCCAGTACTTC; CDR3aa: CASSSPGVVQSGETQYF
abundance: .; len: 15; d_gene: .; j_gene: TRBJ2-1; v_gene: TRBV2; CDR3nt: TGTGCCAGCAGTGAAGGGGTAACTAGAGGGCATGAGCAGTTCTTC; CDR3aa: CASSEGVTRGHEQFF
abundance: .; len: 12; d_gene: TRBD1; j_gene: TRBJ1-2; v_gene: TRBV30; CDR3nt: TGTGCCTGCCAGACAGGGCCCCATGGCTACACCTTC; CDR3aa: CACQTGPHGYTF
abundance: .; len: 14; d_gene: TRBD1; j_gene: TRBJ2-3; v_gene: TRBV15; CDR3nt: TGTGCCACCAGCGAGGACAGGTCTACAGATACGCAGTATTTT; CDR3aa: CATSEDRSTDTQYF
abundance: .; len: 13; d_gene: .; j_gene: TRBJ1-2; v_gene: TRBV4-3; CDR3nt: TGCGCCAGCAGCCAAGATCTAGAACGCGGCTACACCTTC; CDR3aa: CASSQDLERGYTF
abundance: .; len: 14; d_gene: TRBD1; j_gene: TRBJ1-5; v_gene: TRBV5-6; CDR3nt: TGTGCCAGCAGCTTGAGGGACAGGGATTGGCCCCAGCATTTT; CDR3aa: CASSLRDRDWPQHF
abundance: .; len: 13; d_gene: .; j_gene: TRBJ1-5; v_gene: TRBV18; CDR3nt: TGTGCCAGCCTTACGGGTATGAATCAGCCCCAGCATTTT; CDR3aa: CASLTGMNQPQHF
abundance: .; len: 14; d_gene: TRBD1; j_gene: TRBJ1-6; v_gene: TRBV6-5; CDR3nt: TGTGCCAGCAGCCCCGGGACAGGGGTATCACCCCTCCACTTT; CDR3aa: CASSPGTGVSPLHF
abundance: .; len: 19; d_gene: TRBD2; j_gene: TRBJ2-3; v_gene: TRBV7-3; CDR3nt: TGTGCCAGCAGCTGGGGGAGGGTGACTAGCGGGGAGTGGACAGATACGCAGTATTTT; CDR3aa: CASSWGRVTSGEWTDTQYF
abundance: .; len: 15; d_gene: .; j_gene: TRBJ2-7; v_gene: TRBV27; CDR3nt: TGTGCCAGCAGTTCCTTCGGGACAAACTCCTACGAGCAGTACTTC; CDR3aa: CASSSFGTNSYEQYF
abundance: .; len: 14; d_gene: TRBD2; j_gene: TRBJ2-7; v_gene: TRBV9; CDR3nt: TGTGCCAGCAGCGAAGCCGGGACTACCTACGAGCAGTACTTC; CDR3aa: CASSEAGTTYEQYF
abundance: .; len: 16; d_gene: TRBD1; j_gene: TRBJ2-5; v_gene: TRBV28; CDR3nt: TGTGCCAGCAGCGTTGACAGGGGGGTAACTCAAGGGGCCCAGTACTTC; CDR3aa: CASSVDRGVTQGAQYF
abundance: .; len: 15; d_gene: TRBD1; j_gene: TRBJ2-2; v_gene: TRBV6-5; CDR3nt: TGTGCCAGCACCTTAGGACAGGGTAAAGTCGGGGAGCTGTCTTTT; CDR3aa: CASTLGQGKVGELSF